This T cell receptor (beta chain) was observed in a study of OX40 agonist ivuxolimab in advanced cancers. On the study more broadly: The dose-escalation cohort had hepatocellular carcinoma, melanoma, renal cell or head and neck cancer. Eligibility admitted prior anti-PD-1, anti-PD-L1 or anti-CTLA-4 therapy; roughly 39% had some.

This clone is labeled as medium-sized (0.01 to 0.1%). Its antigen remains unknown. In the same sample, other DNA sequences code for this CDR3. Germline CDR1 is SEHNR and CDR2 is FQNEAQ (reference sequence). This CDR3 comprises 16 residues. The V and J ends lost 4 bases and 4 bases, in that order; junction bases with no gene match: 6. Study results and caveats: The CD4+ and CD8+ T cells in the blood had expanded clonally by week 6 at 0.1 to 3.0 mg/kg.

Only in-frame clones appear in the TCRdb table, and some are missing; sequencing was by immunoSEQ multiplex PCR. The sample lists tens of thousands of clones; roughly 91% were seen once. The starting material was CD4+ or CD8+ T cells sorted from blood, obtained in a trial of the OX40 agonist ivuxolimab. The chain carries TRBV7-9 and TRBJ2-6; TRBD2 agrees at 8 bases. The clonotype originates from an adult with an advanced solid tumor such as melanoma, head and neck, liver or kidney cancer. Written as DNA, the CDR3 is TGTGCCAGCAGCTCCCTCGGGGGGGCCGGGGCCAACGTCCTGACTTTC. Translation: CASSSLGGAGANVLTF.